Listed below are T cell receptor beta chains from one sample, sequenced in a study of cytomegalovirus exposure and HLA in healthy donors. Assay: immunoSEQ multiplex PCR; the TCRdb copy retains only in-frame clones and omits some. The data show some 74,000 clones, 80% to 95% seen once. The sample taken for sequencing was PBMCs. Every receptor here comes from a young woman in good health and CMV-seronegative. The CDR3 runs from the conserved cysteine through the conserved F or W. The D gene is left open where the match is weak. The size field is filled for only some rows; it gives once, few, many or a size class.

D gene	V gene	clone size	J gene	CDR3 protein	CDR3 DNA
NA	TRBV4-1	NA	TRBJ1-2	CASSLDYRVDYGYTF	TGCGCCAGCAGCCTTGACTACAGGGTGGACTATGGCTACACCTTC
NA	TRBV5-1	NA	TRBJ2-1	CASSLAGTPEGHNEQFF	TGCGCCAGCAGCCTGGCAGGGACACCCGAGGGACACAATGAGCAGTTCTTC
TRBD2	TRBV6-5	few	TRBJ2-7	CASSQTSGRLYEQYF	TGTGCCAGCAGTCAGACTAGCGGGAGACTCTACGAGCAGTACTTC
NA	TRBV27	NA	TRBJ2-1	CASWAELGRGFNEQFF	TGTGCCAGTTGGGCCGAACTTGGGCGGGGTTTCAATGAGCAGTTCTTC
TRBD1	TRBV10-3	once	TRBJ1-1	CAISHSGQGVPMNTEAFF	TGTGCCATCAGCCACTCGGGACAGGGGGTTCCCATGAACACTGAAGCTTTCTTT
NA	TRBV6-1	NA	TRBJ2-7	CASSGGDRPIGHLLGEQYF	TGTGCCAGCAGTGGCGGGGACAGACCCATCGGCCACCTTTTGGGGGAGCAGTACTTC
TRBD1	TRBV5-1	once	TRBJ2-1	CASSLLQQGFNEQFF	TGCGCCAGCAGCTTATTACAACAGGGGTTCAATGAGCAGTTCTTC
TRBD1	TRBV9	once	TRBJ2-7	CASSSTVTGGLDEQYF	TGTGCCAGCAGCTCTACGGTGACAGGGGGCCTCGACGAGCAGTACTTC
NA	TRBV27	NA	TRBJ1-2	CASSISYPGQLNYGYTF	TGTGCCAGCAGTATATCGTACCCGGGACAACTAAACTATGGCTACACCTTC
TRBD2	TRBV28	NA	TRBJ2-3	CASSLGSKLASGGAGADTQYF	TGTGCCAGCAGTTTAGGGTCCAAGTTGGCTAGCGGGGGGGCCGGGGCAGATACGCAGTATTTT
NA	TRBV5-1	NA	TRBJ2-3	CASTLRPITGDFSTDTQYF	TGCGCCAGCACCTTGCGTCCGATTACAGGGGACTTTAGCACAGATACGCAGTATTTT
TRBD2	TRBV7-9	few	TRBJ2-7	CASSLGSGSEQYF	TGTGCCAGCAGCTTAGGTAGCGGGAGTGAGCAGTACTTC
NA	TRBV10-3	NA	TRBJ1-5	CAISQLTGNQPQHF	TGTGCCATCAGTCAATTGACGGGAAATCAGCCCCAGCATTTT
TRBD2	TRBV7-3	NA	TRBJ2-2	CASSLSGGSPITGELFF	TGTGCCAGCAGCTTAAGCGGGGGGAGTCCTATCACCGGGGAGCTGTTTTTT
NA	TRBV7-3	NA	TRBJ1-2	CASIPIAANYGYTF	TGTGCCAGCATCCCCATCGCGGCTAACTATGGCTACACCTTC
TRBD1	TRBV2	few	TRBJ1-5	CASSEGDSANQPQHF	TGTGCCAGCAGTGAAGGGGACAGTGCCAATCAGCCCCAGCATTTT
NA	TRBV13	NA	TRBJ2-3	CASSFQRGTGTDTQYF	TGTGCCAGCAGCTTCCAACGGGGGACTGGCACAGATACGCAGTATTTT
TRBD1	TRBV9	NA	TRBJ2-2	CASSVYSQGATANTGELFF	TGTGCCAGCAGCGTCTATTCACAGGGGGCCACCGCGAACACCGGGGAGCTGTTTTTT
NA	TRBV5-6	NA	TRBJ2-5	CASSLVQGKQETQYF	TGTGCCAGCAGCTTGGTCCAGGGGAAACAAGAGACCCAGTACTTC
TRBD1	TRBV7-9	NA	TRBJ1-2	CASSSRQGIINYGYTF	TGTGCCAGCAGCTCCCGACAGGGGATAATAAACTATGGCTACACCTTC
NA	TRBV30	NA	TRBJ2-7	CALEPRGLKPGEQYF	TGTGCCTTAGAGCCCAGGGGCCTCAAGCCGGGGGAGCAGTACTTC
NA	TRBV6-4	NA	TRBJ2-7	CASSDPPREQYF	TGTGCCAGCAGTGATCCACCCCGGGAGCAGTACTTC
NA	TRBV18	NA	TRBJ1-6	CASSPGTPYNSPLHF	TGTGCCAGCTCACCGGGGACACCCTATAATTCACCCCTCCACTTT
TRBD1	TRBV6-5	NA	TRBJ1-1	CASRYGTGNTEAFF	TGTGCCAGCAGGTACGGGACAGGGAACACTGAAGCTTTCTTT
NA	TRBV7-2	NA	TRBJ1-6	CASSSTGIYSPLHF	TGTGCCAGCAGCTCTACAGGGATCTATTCACCCCTCCACTTT
NA	TRBV19	NA	TRBJ2-7	CASSLHRDPTYEQYF	TGTGCCAGTAGCCTCCACAGGGACCCTACCTACGAGCAGTACTTC